This TCR beta chain was profiled in a study of blood T cells in healthy people across ages. Overall study findings and caveats: The study lacked donor CMV status, which possibly confounded expanded clonotype changes. The study found TCR beta diversity correlated strongly with naive T cell percentage.

Ranging in age from roughly 6 to 95, the donors were healthy Caucasian individuals from Russia. For the second PCR, which ran for about 6 to 11 cycles, a sample-barcoded 5' primer and a J-beta primer mix were used. A template-switch adaptor with 12 random nucleotides tagged each cDNA molecule. TCRdb re-called the 5' RACE reads through MiXCR, storing one row per CDR3 protein. The repertoire has 850,000 to 1,000,000 distinct CDR3 sequences, about 48% of them found once; the top ten carry roughly an eighth. This clonotype was seen many times. The antigen remains undetermined. The CDR3 length is 15 residues. Trimming left V 2 bases short and J 2 bases short, with 14 bases between. From germline, CDR1 is DFQATT and CDR2 SNEGSKA (reference sequence).

The V and J genes are TRBV20-1 and TRBJ2-3, with D maybe TRBD1 (6 bases). Sequenced: blood. The clonotype comes from a man younger than 40 in good health. CDR3 sequence (DNA): TGCAGTGCTAGATGGCAGGGGTCATACACAGATACGCAGTATTTT. It codes for CSARWQGSYTDTQYF.